The sequence of this T cell receptor (beta chain) was determined in a study of beta chain features in type 1 diabetes. This clone came up a few times. Antigen: not known. Reverse transcription of all isolated RNA meant that expressed TCRB transcripts were sequenced. Method: immunoSEQ multiplex PCR; TCRdb's copy keeps in-frame clones and lacks some. The sample shows about 160,000 clones, around 8.3% of them seen only once. Points from the study as a whole: The similarity of naive, central memory and Treg TCRB repertoires appeared greater among patients than among healthy donors. Moderate yet significant TCRB CDR3 shortening was seen in Type 1 diabetes patients in all four CD4+ subsets. Highly expressing activated T cells could be over-counted with a cDNA template.

Cell sorting via CD45RO/CCR7/CD25/CD127/CD95/CD27 was performed to obtain CD4+ naive, central memory, regulatory and stem cell-like memory cells. Without exception, sorted populations had purity beyond 95%. V was pared by 5 bases and J by 10 bases, with 12 bases of the junction left unmatched. Germline lookup yields CDR1 GTSNPN and CDR2 SVGIG (reference sequence). The CDR3 is made up of 14 amino acids. The material sequenced was central memory CD4+ T cells from blood. The genes are TRBV30 and TRBJ2-1; 9 bases are a match to TRBD1. The clonotype comes from a young woman with type 1 diabetes. DNA of the CDR3: TGTGCCTGGGACGTCCCGGGACAGGGTCGGGAGCAGTTCTTC. Translating it yields CAWDVPGQGREQFF. Full variable domain (outside the CDR3, taken from reference TRBV30 and TRBJ2-1): SQTIHQWPATLVQPVGSPLSLECTVEGTSNPNLYWYRQAAGRGLQLLFYSVGIGQISSEVPQNLSASRPQDRQFILSSKKLLLSDSGFYLCAWDVPGQGREQFFGPGTRLTVL.